The clone carrying this TCR beta chain was detected only once. This record belongs to a study of blood T cell repertoires in COVID-19. The repertoire was sequenced with immunoSEQ multiplex PCR; TCRdb's copy has only in-frame clones and lacks some. The data contain roughly 230,000 clones, around 83% of them singletons. Germline V gene data show CDR1 as LGHDT and CDR2 as YNNKEL (reference sequence). The CDR3 sequence is 15 residues long. V was clipped by 0 bases and J by 11 bases; unmatched bases: 10. Sequencing used peripheral blood. The receptor's source is a man aged 40-49 years with active or convalescent COVID-19. The chain combines TRBV3-1 (or the pseudogene TRBV3-2) with TRBJ1-1, with TRBD1 matching 9 bases. CDR3 DNA: TGTGCCAGCAGCCAAGATGACAGGGGGACGCAGACGGCTTTCTTT. Translation: CASSQDDRGTQTAFF.